Listed here are 10 T cell receptor beta chains from one sample, sequenced in a study of cytomegalovirus exposure and HLA in healthy donors. Primers included in the PCR were 60 Vbeta and 13 Jbeta primers. Data came from immunoSEQ multiplex PCR; TCRdb stores just in-frame clones and leaves some out. The table lists approximately 150,000 clones, 60% to 80% of them singletons. Sequencing input: PBMCs. These receptors all come from a man aged 35 to 55 in good health and CMV-seropositive.

This clone has only a few counts. V usage is TRBV7-2 and J usage is TRBJ2-5; no firm D call. The CDR3 totals 14 residues. The germline V gene encodes CDR1 SGHTA and CDR2 FQGNSA. V was trimmed by 1 base and J by 0 bases, leaving 6 bases between them. CDR3 residues: CASSLGHHQETQYF. CDR3 coding DNA: TGTGCCAGCAGCTTAGGGCACCACCAAGAGACCCAGTACTTC.

Of note for this clone: At one of its ends the junction is not consistent with the germline gene, which may arise from a read error. The chain recombines TRBV25-1 with TRBJ2-6, with 8 bases lining up with TRBD1. CDR1 is MGHDK and CDR2 is SYGVNS in the germline V gene. The CDR3 runs 18 residues. Here the CDR3 DNA reads TGTGCCAGCAGTGAGGACAGGGTGGCCTACTCTGGGGCCAACGGCCTGACTTTC. The encoded protein is CASSEDRVAYSGANGLTF.

V is TRBV12-5 and J is TRBJ2-3, with D unclear. Trimming removed 5 bases from V and 7 bases from J, with 10 bases in between. This CDR3 has 12 residues. The germline V gene has CDR1 LGHNT and CDR2 FRNRAP. Here the CDR3 DNA reads TGTGCTAGTGGTCTCGACATTTATACGCAGTATTTT. As protein: CASGLDIYTQYF. The entire variable domain, with the rest obtained from reference TRBV12-5 and TRBJ2-3, is as follows: DARVTQTPRHKVTEMGQEVTMRCQPILGHNTVFWYRQTMMQGLELLAYFRNRAPLDDSGMPKDRFSAEMPDATLATLKIQPSEPRDSAVYFCASGLDIYTQYFGPGTRLTVL.

This clone was recorded only once. The chain joins TRBV6-1 to TRBJ2-4; D possibly corresponds to TRBD1 (5 bases). This CDR3 contains 14 residues. Deletions cut 7 bases from V and 2 bases from J, with 12 bases between. Germline V gene sequence: CDR1 MNHNS, CDR2 SASEGT. The CDR3 protein is CASMRTPTKNIQYF. The CDR3 DNA sequence: TGTGCCAGCATGAGGACACCTACCAAAAACATTCAGTACTTC.

V is TRBV23-1 and J is TRBJ2-6; D gene uncertain. TRBV23-1 is treated as an ORF (open reading frame) with a function not yet certain. The length of the CDR3 is 15 residues. With 3 bases removed from V and 4 bases from J, the gap between germline ends came to 10 bases. CDR3 DNA: TGCGCCAGCAGTCAGGTGCGGTGGGGGGCCAACGTCCTGACTTTC. It is translated as CASSQVRWGANVLTF.

The chain couples TRBV7-2 to TRBJ2-5, with D possibly matching TRBD2 (6 bases). Matching the DNA end better, TRBJ2-7 makes the J call doubtful. Germline CDR1 SGHTA, CDR2 FQGNSA. The CDR3 runs 17 residues. CDR3 region: CASNWQVKDGSSYEQYF. The DNA of the CDR3 is TGTGCCAGTAACTGGCAGGTCAAGGACGGGAGCTCCTACGAGCAGTACTTC.

The CDR3 nucleotides read TGTGCCAGCAGCTTAGTTAGCCGGGACAGGGTGCCTAATGAAAAACTGTTTTTT. Its protein product is CASSLVSRDRVPNEKLFF. The genes are TRBV11-3 and TRBJ1-4; 9 bases are shared with TRBD1. The CDR3 has 18 residues. The germline CDR1 and CDR2 sequences are SGHNT and YENEEA. The ends lost 1 base at V and 3 bases at J; junction bases unmatched: 9.

V and J are TRBV5-1 and TRBJ2-2, with 7 bases fitting TRBD2. The germline V gene has CDR1 SGHRS and CDR2 YFSETQ. The CDR3 is 16 residues long. The V and J ends lost 3 bases and 6 bases, in that order; junction bases with no gene match: 11. CDR3 nucleotide sequence: TGCGCCAGCAGCTCCCAATTCCCCACTAGCGCCGGGGAGCTGTTTTTT. This gives the protein CASSSQFPTSAGELFF.

The rearrangement links TRBV5-4 to TRBJ2-7; possible D gene TRBD1, 6 bases. Germline CDR1 and CDR2: SGHNT and YYREEE (reference sequence). The CDR3 spans 14 residues. Between the trimmed V and J ends, which lost 1 base and 5 bases, there was a span of 13 bases. The CDR3 sequence: CASSLTGLIDEQYF. The CDR3 nucleotides read TGTGCCAGCAGCTTGACAGGGTTAATAGACGAGCAGTACTTC. Full variable domain (rest looked up from reference TRBV5-4 and TRBJ2-7): ETGVTQSPTHLIKTRGQQVTLRCSSQSGHNTVSWYQQALGQGPQFIFQYYREEENGRGNFPPRFSGLQFPNYSSELNVNALELDDSALYLCASSLTGLIDEQYFGPGTRLTVT.

The CDR3 DNA follows: TGTGCCAGCAGTGAATGGCAGGGGGCTGGTCAGCCCCAGCATTTT. Protein sequence: CASSEWQGAGQPQHF. The chain couples TRBV6-1 to TRBJ1-5; 8 positions match TRBD1. The CDR3 spans 15 residues. Trimming cost V 2 bases and J 6 bases; bases outside gene matches: 6. The germline gives CDR1 MNHNS, CDR2 SASEGT.